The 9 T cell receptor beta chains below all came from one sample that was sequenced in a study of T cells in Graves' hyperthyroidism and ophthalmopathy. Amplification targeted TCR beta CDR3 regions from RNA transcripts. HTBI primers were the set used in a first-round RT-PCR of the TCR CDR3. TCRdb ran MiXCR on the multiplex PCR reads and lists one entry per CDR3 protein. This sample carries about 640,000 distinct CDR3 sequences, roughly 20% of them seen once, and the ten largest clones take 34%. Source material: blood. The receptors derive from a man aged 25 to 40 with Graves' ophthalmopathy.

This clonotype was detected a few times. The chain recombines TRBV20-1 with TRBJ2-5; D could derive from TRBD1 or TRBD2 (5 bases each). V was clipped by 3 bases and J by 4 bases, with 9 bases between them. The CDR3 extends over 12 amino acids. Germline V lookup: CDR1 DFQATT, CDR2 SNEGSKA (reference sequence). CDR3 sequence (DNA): TGCAGTGCTAGGTACGGGGCAGAGACCCAGTACTTC. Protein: CSARYGAETQYF.

CDR3 in DNA: TGTGCCAGCAATATTAGCGGGAGGCCCCACTCTGGGGCCAACGTCCTGACTTTC. Translating it yields CASNISGRPHSGANVLTF. The V and J genes are TRBV7-6 and TRBJ2-6; 10 positions agree with TRBD2. The CDR3 contains 18 residues. Germline CDR1 and CDR2: SGHVS and FNYEAQ. V dropped 7 bases and J dropped 0; count of bases not matched to a gene: 9.

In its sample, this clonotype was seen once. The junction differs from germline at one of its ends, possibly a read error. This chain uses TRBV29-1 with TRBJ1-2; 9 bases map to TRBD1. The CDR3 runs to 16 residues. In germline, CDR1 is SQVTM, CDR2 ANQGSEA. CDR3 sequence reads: CSVRDRDRDRRYDYTF. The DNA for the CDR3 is TGCAGCGTCAGAGACCGGGACAGGGATCGTCGCTATGACTACACCTTC.

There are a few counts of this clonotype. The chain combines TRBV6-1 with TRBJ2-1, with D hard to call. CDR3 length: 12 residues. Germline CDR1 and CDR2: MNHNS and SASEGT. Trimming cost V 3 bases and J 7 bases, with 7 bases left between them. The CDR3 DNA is TGTGCCAGCAGTGAGTCAGCTAATGAGCAGTTCTTC. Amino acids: CASSESANEQFF.

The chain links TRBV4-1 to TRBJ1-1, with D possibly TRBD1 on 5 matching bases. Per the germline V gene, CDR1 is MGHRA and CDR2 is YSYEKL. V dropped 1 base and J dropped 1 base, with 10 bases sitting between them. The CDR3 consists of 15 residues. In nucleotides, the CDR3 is TGCGCCAGCAGCCAAGTAGACAGAAGGAACACTGAAGCTTTCTTT. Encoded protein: CASSQVDRRNTEAFF.

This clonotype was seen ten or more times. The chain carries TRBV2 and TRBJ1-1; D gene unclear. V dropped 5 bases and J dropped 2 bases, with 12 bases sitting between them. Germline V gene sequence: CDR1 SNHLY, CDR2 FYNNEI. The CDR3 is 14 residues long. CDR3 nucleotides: TGTGCCAGCAGTCCCTCCGGGATTAACACTGAAGCTTTCTTT. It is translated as CASSPSGINTEAFF.

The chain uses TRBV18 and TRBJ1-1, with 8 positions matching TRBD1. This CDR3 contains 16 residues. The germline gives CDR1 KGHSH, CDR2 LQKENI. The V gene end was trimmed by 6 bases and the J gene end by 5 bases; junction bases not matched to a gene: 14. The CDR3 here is CASSATGAPVRTEAFF. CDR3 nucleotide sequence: TGTGCCAGCTCCGCGACAGGGGCCCCCGTAAGAACTGAAGCTTTCTTT.

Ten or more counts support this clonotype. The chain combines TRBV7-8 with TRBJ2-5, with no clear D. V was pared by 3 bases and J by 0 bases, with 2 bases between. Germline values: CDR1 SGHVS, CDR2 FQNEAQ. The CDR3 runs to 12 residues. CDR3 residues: CASSLYQETQYF. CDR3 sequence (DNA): TGTGCCAGCAGCTTGTACCAAGAGACCCAGTACTTC.

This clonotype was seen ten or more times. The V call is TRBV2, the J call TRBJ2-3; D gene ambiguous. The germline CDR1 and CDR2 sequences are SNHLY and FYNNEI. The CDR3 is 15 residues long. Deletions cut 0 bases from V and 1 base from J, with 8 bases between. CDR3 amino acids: CASSEARSGTDTQYF. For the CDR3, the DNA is TGTGCCAGCAGTGAAGCGCGTTCTGGCACAGATACGCAGTATTTT.